Below, 8 T cell receptor beta chains from the same sample are listed, as sequenced in a study of T cells in Graves' hyperthyroidism and ophthalmopathy. RNA transcripts were the template for amplifying TCR beta CDR3 regions. Primed by the HTBI set, a first-round RT-PCR was run on the TCR CDR3. TCRdb re-called the multiplex PCR reads with MiXCR, one entry per CDR3 protein. This sample has a few hundred thousand distinct CDR3 sequences, with more than 14% found just once. Sequenced material: blood. Every receptor here comes from a woman aged 40-49 years with Graves' hyperthyroidism that later progressed to Graves' ophthalmopathy.

This clonotype was counted many times. The V gene is TRBV6-1, the J gene TRBJ2-7; 11 bases are shared with TRBD2. There are 15 residues in the CDR3. V gave up 6 bases and J gave up 4 bases; unmatched junction bases: 8. CDR1 is MNHNS, CDR2 SASEGT, per germline. CDR3 DNA sequence: TGTGCCAGCAGCGCCACTAGCGGGAGATTGTACGAGCAGTACTTC. This encodes CASSATSGRLYEQYF.

This clonotype was counted only a few times. V and J are TRBV11-2 and TRBJ2-3, with TRBD2 matching 10 bases. The CDR3 runs 16 residues. Trimming cost V 2 bases and J 0 bases; bases outside gene matches: 2. CDR1 is SGHAT, CDR2 FQNNGV, per germline. CDR3 sequence reads: CASSLRAGGSTDTQYF. The CDR3 nucleotides are TGTGCCAGCAGCTTAAGAGCGGGGGGGAGCACAGATACGCAGTATTTT. The variable domain in full, completed from reference TRBV11-2 and TRBJ2-3, reads EAGVAQSPRYKIIEKRQSVAFWCNPISGHATLYWYQQILGQGPKLLIQFQNNGVVDDSQLPKDRFSAERLKGVDSTLKIQPAKLEDSAVYLCASSLRAGGSTDTQYFGPGTRLTVL.

This clonotype was seen at least ten times. The chain links TRBV27 to TRBJ2-6; D is perhaps TRBD2 (5 bases). This CDR3 contains 13 residues. Germline V gene sequence: CDR1 MNHEY, CDR2 SMNVEV (reference sequence). With 2 bases removed from V and 12 bases from J, the gap between germline ends came to 11 bases. The CDR3 reads CASSLLRAGVLTF. DNA of the CDR3: TGTGCCAGCAGTTTACTTCGCGCGGGCGTCCTGACTTTC.

The sample holds many counts of this clonotype. One end of the junction fails to match germline, which may point to a read error. The chain has TRBV14 and TRBJ1-1; no reliable D call. CDR1 and CDR2 from the germline V gene are SGHDN and FVKESK. The CDR3 contains 13 residues. Written as DNA, the CDR3 is TGTGCCAGCAGCCAAGTTCTGAAGACTGAAGCTTTCTTT. It translates to CASSQVLKTEAFF. Combining the CDR3 with reference TRBV14 and TRBJ1-1 gives the whole variable domain EAGVTQFPSHSVIEKGQTVTLRCDPISGHDNLYWYRRVMGKEIKFLLHFVKESKQDESGMPNNRFLAERTGGTYSTLKVQPAELEDSGVYFCASSQVLKTEAFFGQGTRLTVV.

This clonotype was seen repeatedly, ten times or more. This chain connects TRBV11-1 to TRBJ1-1; TRBD1 is a possible D gene (6 bases). Germline-derived CDR1 and CDR2 are SGHAT and FQDESV (reference sequence). Trimming removed 5 bases at V and 0 bases at J, with 10 bases between. The CDR3 length is 14 residues. Here the CDR3 reads CASSLDSMNTEAFF. The CDR3, as DNA: TGTGCCAGCAGCCTGGACAGCATGAACACTGAAGCTTTCTTT.

The sample holds many counts of this clonotype. V is TRBV7-6 and J is TRBJ1-5; 12 nucleotides align to TRBD1. The CDR3 runs to 18 residues. The J segment lost 7 bases and the V segment lost 2 bases, leaving 12 bases of the junction unmatched. Per the germline V gene, CDR1 is SGHVS and CDR2 is FNYEAQ. In DNA, the CDR3 is TGTGCCAGCAGCTTAAATCCTCCGGGACAGGGGGCTATGCAGCCCCAGCATTTT. It is translated as CASSLNPPGQGAMQPQHF. Full variable domain (remainder filled in from reference TRBV7-6 and TRBJ1-5): GAGVSQSPRYKVTKRGQDVALRCDPISGHVSLYWYRQALGQGPEFLTYFNYEAQQDKSGLPNDRFSAERPEGSISTLTIQRTEQRDSAMYRCASSLNPPGQGAMQPQHFGDGTRLSIL.

At least ten counts were recorded for this clonotype. This chain connects TRBV28 to TRBJ2-3; 7 nucleotides line up with TRBD1. Germline V gene sequence: CDR1 MDHEN, CDR2 SYDVKM. The length of the CDR3 is 14 residues. V lost 10 bases to trimming and J lost 6 bases; unmatched junction nucleotides: 13. The CDR3 coding sequence is TGTGCCACCACCACAGGGGCACTCCGGGATACGCAGTATTTT. Translating it yields CATTTGALRDTQYF.

In this sample, this clonotype turned up many times. This chain links TRBV7-9 with TRBJ1-1; D is uncertain. This CDR3 is built from 13 residues. Deletions cut 5 bases from V and 4 bases from J, with 11 bases between. Germline V CDR1 and CDR2: SEHNR, FQNEAQ (reference sequence). CDR3 sequence (DNA): TGTGCCAGCAGCCCCGGATGGAGCACTGAAGCTTTCTTT. Translation: CASSPGWSTEAFF.